The 25 T cell receptor beta chains below were found in one sample sequenced in a study of shared clonotypes between healthy human individuals. Measured with immunoSEQ multiplex PCR; TCRdb has only the in-frame clones, and not every one. The sample yields roughly 380,000 clones, approximately 96% seen once. Sequencing was performed on memory CD8+ T cells sorted from blood. Stated subset: CD45RO+ cells pooled with CCR7-negative TemRA cells. All receptors come from a man aged 25-45 years in good health.

The V gene is TRBV25-1, the J gene TRBJ2-3; TRBD1 matches at 11 bases. The CDR3 has 15 residues. Germline CDR1 and CDR2: MGHDK and SYGVNS. The ends lost 5 bases at V and 4 bases at J; junction bases unmatched: 5. The CDR3 sequence: CASSSPGQGADTQYF. The CDR3 bases are TGTGCCAGCAGTAGCCCGGGACAGGGGGCAGATACGCAGTATTTT.

V gene TRBV2 combines with J gene TRBJ1-5; D is undetermined. This CDR3 has 15 residues. Per germline, CDR1 SNHLY and CDR2 FYNNEI. V lost 2 bases to trimming and J lost 6 bases, with 14 bases between them. The CDR3 sequence: CASSESARIIQPQHF. Here the CDR3 DNA reads TGTGCCAGCAGTGAATCAGCCCGAATCATTCAGCCCCAGCATTTT.

This rearrangement joins TRBV4-2 to TRBJ2-1; D is perhaps TRBD2 (6 bases). CDR3 length: 14 amino acids. The V end lost 3 bases, the J end lost 5 bases, and 11 bases lay between the germline ends. CDR1 and CDR2 (germline): LGHNA, YNFKEQ. CDR3 region: CASSQRAGNNEQFF. The DNA for the CDR3 is TGTGCCAGCAGCCAGCGCGCGGGGAACAATGAGCAGTTCTTC.

The chain has TRBV27 and TRBJ1-2; no clear D gene. This CDR3 region has 13 residues. From germline, CDR1 is MNHEY and CDR2 SMNVEV (reference sequence). V lost 2 bases to trimming and J lost 3 bases, with 7 bases between them. CDR3 protein: CASSLNGYYGYTF. Written as DNA, the CDR3 is TGTGCCAGCAGTTTAAACGGATACTATGGCTACACCTTC.

The V and J genes are TRBV5-6 and TRBJ1-2; D uncertain. This CDR3 is built from 13 residues. V was pared by 0 bases and J by 4 bases, with 7 bases between. CDR1 and CDR2 from the germline V gene are SGHDT and YYEEEE. The DNA for the CDR3 is TGTGCCAGCAGCTTGGACACGGCCTATGGCTACACCTTC. This gives the protein CASSLDTAYGYTF.

The chain is built from TRBV11-2 and TRBJ2-7; 14 bases agree with TRBD2. Germline V gene data show CDR1 as SGHAT and CDR2 as FQNNGV. Trimming removed 1 base from V and 3 bases from J; junction bases left unmatched: 2. The CDR3 has 16 residues. The CDR3 DNA reads as TGTGCCAGCAGCTTAGGTGGGACTAGCGGGAGCTACGAGCAGTACTTC. This encodes CASSLGGTSGSYEQYF.

The genes are TRBV2 and TRBJ2-1, with 10 positions matching TRBD2. CDR1 and CDR2 from the germline V gene are SNHLY and FYNNEI. This CDR3 spans 15 amino acids. V was pared by 5 bases and J by 4 bases, with 5 bases of the junction left unmatched. For the CDR3, the DNA is TGTGCCAGCAGTCTACTAGCGGGATCTTACAATGAGCAGTTCTTC. Its translation is CASSLLAGSYNEQFF. Based on the CDR3 plus reference TRBV2 and TRBJ2-1, the full variable domain is EPEVTQTPSHQVTQMGQEVILRCVPISNHLYFYWYRQILGQKVEFLVSFYNNEISEKSEIFDDQFSVERPDGSNFTLKIRSTKLEDSAMYFCASSLLAGSYNEQFFGPGTRLTVL.

The chain links TRBV19 to TRBJ1-5; no reliable D call. This CDR3 has 14 amino acids. V was pared by 3 bases and J by 9 bases, with 15 bases between. Per the germline V gene, CDR1 is LNHDA and CDR2 is SQIVND (reference sequence). CDR3 amino acids: CASSIGSLQAPQHF. As DNA, the CDR3 is TGTGCCAGTAGTATTGGTTCCTTACAAGCGCCCCAGCATTTT.

This clone is a singleton in its sample. The V call is TRBV11-2, the J call TRBJ2-7, with 8 bases lining up with TRBD2. Germline lookup yields CDR1 SGHAT and CDR2 FQNNGV. The trim removed 4 bases at V and 2 bases at J, leaving 7 bases unmatched. This CDR3 region has 15 residues. The CDR3 loop is CASSSITSGAYEQYF. The CDR3 nucleotides are TGTGCCAGCAGCTCAATCACTAGCGGTGCCTACGAGCAGTACTTC.

This clone has just one count. V gene TRBV30 combines with J gene TRBJ2-1; D is perhaps TRBD2 (5 bases). Germline loops: CDR1 GTSNPN, CDR2 SVGIG (reference sequence). The CDR3 extends over 14 amino acids. V dropped 0 bases and J dropped 6 bases, with 12 bases sitting between them. This chain's CDR3 is CAWSVSRGVNEQFF. The DNA of the CDR3 is TGTGCCTGGAGTGTGTCCCGGGGAGTCAATGAGCAGTTCTTC.

In the case of this clone: Other nucleotide sequences from this sample produce the same CDR3. The chain recombines TRBV19 with TRBJ2-5, with D unresolved. The CDR3 contains 11 residues. The V gene's germline CDR1 is LNHDA and CDR2 SQIVND (reference sequence). Trimming shortened V by 3 bases and J by 5 bases, and 4 bases separated the two germline ends. The CDR3 here is CASSIRETQYF. CDR3 sequence (DNA): TGTGCCAGTAGTATTAGGGAGACCCAGTACTTC.

The CDR3 region has the DNA TGTGCCAGCAGCCTAGCTCGATCGGACAGGACCTCAACTAATGAAAAACTGTTTTTT. This translates into CASSLARSDRTSTNEKLFF. The chain uses TRBV28 and TRBJ1-4; 7 nucleotides align to TRBD1. The CDR3 spans 19 residues. The V segment lost 6 bases and the J segment 0 bases; nucleotides outside the gene matches: 16. Germline V CDR1 and CDR2: MDHEN, SYDVKM.

The V call is TRBV29-1, the J call TRBJ2-7, with D maybe TRBD2 (5 bases). Germline V gene data show CDR1 as SQVTM and CDR2 as ANQGSEA. There are 11 residues in the CDR3. V was shortened by 0 bases and J by 12 bases, with 12 bases between the two germline ends. CDR3 residues: CSVEEGSRAYF. The CDR3 DNA reads as TGCAGCGTTGAAGAAGGGAGTAGAGCGTACTTC.

V and J are TRBV5-1 and TRBJ1-3; 7 bases agree with TRBD1. Germline lookup yields CDR1 SGHRS and CDR2 YFSETQ. The CDR3 length is 14 residues. Germline trimming cut 4 bases from V and 0 bases from J; bases unmatched to any gene: 1. CDR3 sequence: CASSRTGSGNTIYF. In nucleotides, the CDR3 is TGCGCCAGCAGCCGGACAGGCTCTGGAAACACCATATATTTT.

The rearrangement uses TRBV28 and TRBJ2-1, with D unresolved. Germline CDR1 and CDR2: MDHEN and SYDVKM. V gave up 4 bases and J gave up 7 bases, with 14 bases separating them. The CDR3 runs 14 residues. The CDR3 DNA reads as TGTGCCAGCAGTTCCAAGTTGGTGCTGAATGAGCAGTTCTTC. As protein: CASSSKLVLNEQFF. The whole variable domain, remainder taken from reference TRBV28 and TRBJ2-1, is DVKVTQSSRYLVKRTGEKVFLECVQDMDHENMFWYRQDPGLGLRLIYFSYDVKMKEKGDIPEGYSVSREKKERFSLILESASTNQTSMYLCASSSKLVLNEQFFGPGTRLTVL.

This clone was seen only once. This chain joins TRBV6-5 and TRBJ2-2; 14 nucleotides line up with TRBD2. The CDR3 sequence is 15 residues long. Germline loops: CDR1 MNHEY, CDR2 SVGAGI. The J segment lost 4 bases and the V segment lost 6 bases, leaving 1 base of the junction unmatched. The CDR3: CASSGLAGGTGELFF. The CDR3 DNA reads as TGTGCCAGCAGCGGACTAGCGGGAGGCACCGGGGAGCTGTTTTTT.

The V call is TRBV7-2, the J call TRBJ1-2; D is ambiguous. V was cut by 5 bases and J by 4 bases, with 8 bases left in between. Germline CDR1 and CDR2: SGHTA and FQGNSA. This CDR3 is 12 amino acids long. As DNA, the CDR3 is TGTGCCAGCAGCCCGGGATCCTATGGCTACACCTTC. It specifies CASSPGSYGYTF. The whole variable domain, filled in from reference TRBV7-2 and TRBJ1-2, reads GAGVSQSPSNKVTEKGKDVELRCDPISGHTALYWYRQSLGQGLEFLIYFQGNSAPDKSGLPSDRFSAERTGGSVSTLTIQRTQQEDSAVYLCASSPGSYGYTFGSGTRLTVV.

The rearrangement links TRBV19 to TRBJ2-3; D unresolved. V was pared by 3 bases and J by 2 bases, with 9 bases between. From germline, CDR1 is LNHDA and CDR2 SQIVND (reference sequence). The CDR3 has 14 amino acids. The CDR3 here is CASSIRQPTDTQYF. DNA of the CDR3: TGTGCCAGTAGTATTAGGCAGCCCACAGATACGCAGTATTTT. Drawing the rest from reference TRBV19 and TRBJ2-3, the complete variable domain is DGGITQSPKYLFRKEGQNVTLSCEQNLNHDAMYWYRQDPGQGLRLIYYSQIVNDFQKGDIAEGYSVSREKKESFPLTVTSAQKNPTAFYLCASSIRQPTDTQYFGPGTRLTVL.

The gene calls are TRBV6-6 and TRBJ2-7, with 9 bases lining up with TRBD1. V trimming: 0 bases; J trimming: 3 bases; junction bases outside the gene matches: 0. CDR1 is MNHNY, CDR2 SVGAGI, per germline (reference sequence). The CDR3 covers 14 residues. CDR3: CASSYSTGGYEQYF. For the CDR3, the DNA is TGTGCCAGCAGTTACTCGACAGGGGGCTACGAGCAGTACTTC.

This chain links TRBV19 with TRBJ2-3; perhaps D is TRBD1 or TRBD2 (5 bases each). Trimming stripped 6 bases from V and 10 bases from J, with 17 bases between. Germline assignment: CDR1 LNHDA and CDR2 SQIVND (reference sequence). CDR3 length: 13 amino acids. The CDR3 reads CASSAGTPSAQYF. The CDR3, as DNA: TGTGCCAGTAGCGCCGGGACCCCCAGCGCGCAGTATTTT.

This sequence joins TRBV25-1 and TRBJ2-4; D might be TRBD1 or TRBD2, each matching 5 bases. CDR1 and CDR2 (germline): MGHDK, SYGVNS. The V and J ends lost 8 bases and 7 bases respectively, with 15 bases between them. This CDR3 has 13 residues. CDR3 coding DNA: TGTGCCAGCGAAGTCACCGGGACGAACATTCAGTACTTC. Its translation is CASEVTGTNIQYF. The full variable domain, its missing parts supplied by reference TRBV25-1 and TRBJ2-4, is EADIYQTPRYLVIGTGKKITLECSQTMGHDKMYWYQQDPGMELHLIHYSYGVNSTEKGDLSSESTVSRIRTEHFPLTLESARPSHTSQYLCASEVTGTNIQYFGAGTRLSVL.

The genes are TRBV5-1 and TRBJ1-3; 7 nucleotides line up with TRBD1. There are 15 residues in the CDR3. CDR1 SGHRS and CDR2 YFSETQ come from the germline V gene. J gave up 0 bases and V 4 bases, and 4 bases lay outside the gene matches. The CDR3 loop is CASSAWTGSGNTIYF. The CDR3 bases are TGCGCCAGCAGCGCGTGGACAGGCTCTGGAAACACCATATATTTT.

This clone was picked up one time. The genes are TRBV28 and TRBJ2-1; D unclear. This CDR3 is 14 amino acids long. In germline, CDR1 is MDHEN, CDR2 SYDVKM. V was cut by 11 bases and J by 0 bases, with 14 bases left in between. CDR3 protein: CAVLALSSYNEQFF. The DNA of the CDR3 is TGTGCCGTCTTGGCCTTGAGCTCCTACAATGAGCAGTTCTTC. Full variable domain (remainder filled in from reference TRBV28 and TRBJ2-1): DVKVTQSSRYLVKRTGEKVFLECVQDMDHENMFWYRQDPGLGLRLIYFSYDVKMKEKGDIPEGYSVSREKKERFSLILESASTNQTSMYLCAVLALSSYNEQFFGPGTRLTVL.

V is TRBV6-5 and J is TRBJ2-7; D unresolved. Deletions cut 0 bases from V and 2 bases from J, with 11 bases between. The CDR3 sequence is 15 residues long. Germline V gene lookup returns CDR1 MNHEY and CDR2 SVGAGI. CDR3 region: CASSYSSRRPYEQYF. For the CDR3, the DNA is TGTGCCAGCAGTTACTCGTCTAGACGGCCCTACGAGCAGTACTTC.

The V and J genes are TRBV7-2 and TRBJ2-7, with D unresolved. Germline CDR1 SGHTA, CDR2 FQGNSA. V lost 2 bases, J lost 6 bases, and 17 bases lay in between. The CDR3 spans 15 residues. CDR3 in amino acids: CASSLKASSLIEQYF. The CDR3 region has the DNA TGTGCCAGCAGCTTAAAGGCATCCAGCCTCATCGAGCAGTACTTC.